These 31 T cell receptor beta chains share one sample of origin, sequenced in a study of blood T cells in healthy people across ages (dated by TCRdb to between 2014 and 2017). Library preparation employed 5' RACE. TCRdb lists the instrument as Illumina HiSeq 2500. The second PCR ran for roughly 6 to 11 cycles and used a J-beta primer mix along with a sample-barcoded 5' primer. TCRdb's own reprocessing of the public reads used fastp at Q25 and MiXCR and kept productive beta chains. Rows with one shared CDR3 protein collapse into an entry with the most common genes and DNA. The sample yields 1 million to 1.2 million distinct CDR3 sequences; under 40% were counted once. Of the sample, under 15% falls within the top ten clones. The sample consisted of blood. These receptors were obtained from a man aged 18 to 30 in good health.

This clonotype was found a few times. V and J are TRBV4-1 and TRBJ1-2; possible D gene TRBD1, 6 bases. Germline V gene data show CDR1 as MGHRA and CDR2 as YSYEKL. The V and J ends lost 0 bases and 3 bases respectively, with 11 bases between them. The CDR3 spans 15 residues. The CDR3 region is CASSQDLSGDYGYTF. CDR3 coding DNA: TGCGCCAGCAGCCAAGATTTGTCAGGGGACTATGGCTACACCTTC.

This clonotype was counted many times. The chain couples TRBV12-3 or TRBV12-4 to TRBJ2-5, with a weak D call TRBD2 (6 bases). The CDR3 has 14 amino acids. V lost 3 bases and J lost 5, with 13 bases in between. CDR3 in DNA: TGTGCCAGCAGTTTCCCGAGTGGGGGGGAGACCCAGTACTTC. Translating it yields CASSFPSGGETQYF.

This chain's CDR3 is CASSYAGTDTQYF. CDR3 nucleotides: TGTGCCAGCAGTTACGCTGGCACAGATACGCAGTATTTT. The rearrangement uses TRBV6-5 and TRBJ2-3; D gene unclear. V was trimmed by 2 bases and J by 1 base, leaving 4 bases between them. Germline V CDR1 and CDR2: MNHEY, SVGAGI. CDR3 length: 13 amino acids.

This clonotype was seen more than once but under ten times. The CDR3 nucleotides read TGTGCCAGCAGTTTAATGGAGGCAGGGTACACAGATACGCAGTATTTT. Residues: CASSLMEAGYTDTQYF. The chain links TRBV6-2 or TRBV6-3 to TRBJ2-3, with D perhaps being TRBD1 or TRBD2 (5 bases each). The CDR3 extends over 16 amino acids. CDR1 is MNHEY and CDR2 is SVGEGT in the germline V gene. Trimming shortened V by 4 bases and J by 2 bases, and 16 bases separated the two germline ends.

The chain recombines TRBV7-2 with TRBJ1-3; D is unresolved. CDR3 length: 16 residues. Germline-derived CDR1 and CDR2 are SGHTA and FQGNSA. Between the trimmed V and J ends, which lost 5 bases and 0 bases, there was a span of 14 bases. This chain's CDR3 is CASSAGRPGSGNTIYF. The DNA of the CDR3 is TGTGCCAGCAGCGCTGGCCGACCCGGCTCTGGAAACACCATATATTTT.

In this sample, this clonotype turned up a few times. V is TRBV6-1 and J is TRBJ1-2; the D is unclear. V gave up 6 bases and J gave up 6 bases, with 20 bases separating them. This CDR3 is built from 15 residues. Germline lookup yields CDR1 MNHNS and CDR2 SASEGT. Written as DNA, the CDR3 is TGTGCCAGCAGGGTAGGAGGGAGTACTACTAATGGCTACACCTTC. It yields the protein CASRVGGSTTNGYTF.

The chain joins TRBV12-3 or TRBV12-4 to TRBJ2-3; tentatively, D is TRBD2 (5 bases). The CDR3 is 16 amino acids. V was pared by 1 base and J by 2 bases, with 13 bases between. CDR3 amino acids: CASSLGGSLNTDTQYF. The CDR3 bases are TGTGCCAGCAGTTTAGGAGGGTCTCTCAACACAGATACGCAGTATTTT.

At least ten counts were recorded for this clonotype. The gene calls are TRBV6-5 and TRBJ2-1; D is unresolved. Germline CDR1 MNHEY, CDR2 SVGAGI. The V end lost 0 bases, the J end lost 0 bases, and 9 bases lay between the germline ends. The CDR3 extends over 16 amino acids. The CDR3 region has the DNA TGTGCCAGCAGTTACTCTTCCGATATCTCCTACAATGAGCAGTTCTTC. Translating gives CASSYSSDISYNEQFF.

The V and J genes are TRBV29-1 and TRBJ1-1; D not certain. Germline V gene data show CDR1 as SQVTM and CDR2 as ANQGSEA. V lost 4 bases to trimming and J lost 7 bases, with 19 bases between them. The CDR3 is 14 residues long. The CDR3 bases are TGCAGCGTTGTAGCCTTCCAGGATTCGAATGAAGCTTTCTTT. This encodes CSVVAFQDSNEAFF.

This chain links TRBV5-1 with TRBJ1-1, with 8 bases that match TRBD1. Germline V lookup: CDR1 SGHRS, CDR2 YFSETQ. V dropped 3 bases and J dropped 4; count of bases not matched to a gene: 8. This CDR3 comprises 15 residues. The CDR3 DNA sequence: TGCGCCAGCAGCTCCCGGACAGGGATAGGCACTGAAGCTTTCTTT. It is translated as CASSSRTGIGTEAFF.

This clonotype was seen a handful of times. The chain links TRBV9 to TRBJ2-3, with 7 bases identical to TRBD1. This CDR3 is 15 amino acids long. V lost 2 bases, J lost 6 bases, and 9 bases stayed unmatched. CDR1 and CDR2 from the germline V gene are SGDLS and YYNGEE. The CDR3 region has the DNA TGTGCCAGCAGCGTCGGACAGGCGGCTAGGGATACGCAGTATTTT. Translation: CASSVGQAARDTQYF.

The chain has TRBV12-3 or TRBV12-4 and TRBJ2-2, with D unclear. Trimming removed 7 bases from V and 7 bases from J, with 4 bases in between. The CDR3 spans 10 residues. For the CDR3, the DNA is TGTGCCAGCAATAACGGGGAGCTGTTTTTT. It encodes CASNNGELFF.

This clonotype was counted a single time. A junction end diverges from the germline sequence, so it may reflect a read error. The J gene is TRBJ2-1, the V gene TRBV20-1; D is unclear. Germline CDR1 and CDR2: DFQATT and SNEGSKA (reference sequence). The CDR3 loop spans 11 amino acids. This CDR3 is CRARLCNEQFF. CDR3 DNA: TGCAGGGCTAGGCTGTGCAATGAGCAGTTCTTC.

With regard to this clonotype: A much more abundant neighbour one base away suggests this may be a read error. The chain employs TRBV12-3 or TRBV12-4 and TRBJ2-7, with D perhaps matching TRBD1 or TRBD2 (5 bases each). CDR3 size: 14 residues. The germline V and J ends were trimmed by 3 bases and 2 bases, with 11 bases remaining between them. CDR3 sequence: CASSLGEAPYEQYF. The CDR3 coding sequence is TGTGCCAGCAGTTTGGGGGAAGCTCCCTACGAGCAGTACTTC.

This chain links TRBV6-5 with TRBJ1-4, with 7 bases identical to TRBD1. The CDR3 runs 15 residues. The trim removed 5 bases at V and 2 bases at J, leaving 5 bases unmatched. CDR1 is MNHEY and CDR2 is SVGAGI in the germline V gene. The CDR3 sequence is CASSVDRVTNEKLFF. CDR3 DNA: TGTGCCAGCAGTGTCGACAGGGTGACTAATGAAAAACTGTTTTTT.

This chain uses TRBV2 with TRBJ2-2; TRBD1 matches 9 bases. CDR1 is SNHLY and CDR2 is FYNNEI in the germline V gene. The CDR3 extends over 14 amino acids. The V and J ends lost 4 bases and 6 bases, in that order; junction bases with no gene match: 3. CDR3 sequence: CASSGDRESGELFF. The CDR3 DNA follows: TGTGCCAGCAGTGGGGACAGGGAATCCGGGGAGCTGTTTTTT.

The rearrangement uses TRBV20-1 and TRBJ1-1; tentative D call: TRBD1 (5 bases). With 3 bases removed from V and 4 bases from J, the gap between germline ends came to 15 bases. CDR3 size: 14 residues. Per the germline V gene, CDR1 is DFQATT and CDR2 is SNEGSKA (reference sequence). The CDR3 loop reads CSASGQGLGTEAFF. CDR3 DNA sequence: TGCAGTGCTAGCGGGCAGGGCCTGGGCACTGAAGCTTTCTTT.

The genes are TRBV20-1 and TRBJ2-1; 7 nucleotides agree with TRBD2. Germline V lookup: CDR1 DFQATT, CDR2 SNEGSKA (reference sequence). V trimming: 2 bases; J trimming: 5 bases; junction bases outside the gene matches: 6. The CDR3 loop spans 14 amino acids. This CDR3 is CSARRASGNNEQFF. In DNA, the CDR3 is TGCAGTGCTAGAAGGGCTAGCGGCAACAATGAGCAGTTCTTC.

The chain has TRBV7-2 and TRBJ2-1; 8 nucleotides line up with TRBD2. Germline V CDR1 and CDR2: SGHTA, FQGNSA. The CDR3 totals 15 residues. The V gene end was trimmed by 0 bases and the J gene end by 5 bases; junction bases not matched to a gene: 3. Written as DNA, the CDR3 is TGTGCCAGCAGCTTAGCTAGCGGGGACCACAATGAGCAGTTCTTC. As protein: CASSLASGDHNEQFF.

This clonotype appeared a few times. This chain links TRBV4-3 with TRBJ2-1; 9 bases are a match to TRBD2. CDR3 length equals 17 residues. Trimming took 1 base from V and 0 from J; bases not matched to a gene: 4. Germline V CDR1 and CDR2: LGHNA, YSLEER. The CDR3 DNA reads TGCGCCAGCAGCCAAGGGGCTAGCGGGGACTCCTACAATGAGCAGTTCTTC. It is translated as CASSQGASGDSYNEQFF.

The J gene is TRBJ1-4, the V gene TRBV7-2; D remains ambiguous. The V end was cut by 1 base, the J end by 0 bases, with 9 bases between. Germline V gene sequence: CDR1 SGHTA, CDR2 FQGNSA. This CDR3 is built from 16 residues. CDR3 DNA sequence: TGTGCCAGCAGCTTAGATCGGTCTGCAACTAATGAAAAACTGTTTTTT. Protein product: CASSLDRSATNEKLFF.

This clonotype has more than one count but fewer than ten. The V gene is TRBV7-2, the J gene TRBJ1-1; possibly TRBD1 for D (5 bases). Trimming cost V 2 bases and J 1 base, with 11 bases left between them. CDR1 is SGHTA and CDR2 is FQGNSA in the germline V gene. This CDR3 is 15 amino acids long. The DNA of the CDR3 is TGTGCCAGCAGCTTATATGGGGGAACGAACACTGAAGCTTTCTTT. Its protein is CASSLYGGTNTEAFF.

The J gene is TRBJ1-1, the V gene TRBV20-1; D is perhaps TRBD1 (5 bases). V was trimmed by 3 bases and J by 5 bases, leaving 13 bases between them. Per the germline V gene, CDR1 is DFQATT and CDR2 is SNEGSKA (reference sequence). CDR3 length equals 13 residues. As DNA, the CDR3 is TGCAGTGCTAGGGCCCAGGGAGGGACTGAAGCTTTCTTT. It is translated as CSARAQGGTEAFF.

This sequence joins TRBV28 and TRBJ2-3; no firm D call. The V and J ends lost 4 bases and 0 bases respectively, with 11 bases between them. CDR1 is MDHEN, CDR2 SYDVKM, per germline. CDR3 length equals 15 residues. CDR3 bases: TGTGCCAGCAGTTGCGCAGGTCCTAGCACAGATACGCAGTATTTT. This codes for CASSCAGPSTDTQYF. The variable domain in full, completed from reference TRBV28 and TRBJ2-3, reads DVKVTQSSRYLVKRTGEKVFLECVQDMDHENMFWYRQDPGLGLRLIYFSYDVKMKEKGDIPEGYSVSREKKERFSLILESASTNQTSMYLCASSCAGPSTDTQYFGPGTRLTVL.

This chain links TRBV4-3 with TRBJ2-6, with unresolved D. The V end was cut by 0 bases, the J end by 7 bases, with 13 bases between. Germline V gene sequence: CDR1 LGHNA, CDR2 YSLEER. The CDR3 length is 16 residues. This CDR3 is CASSQDRMGRANVLTF. For the CDR3, the DNA is TGCGCCAGCAGCCAAGATCGTATGGGAAGAGCCAACGTCCTGACTTTC.

The V call is TRBV3-1, the J call TRBJ2-3; possible D gene TRBD2, 5 bases. V lost 4 bases to trimming and J lost 2 bases, with 10 bases between them. The CDR3 sequence is 14 residues long. Germline V gives CDR1 LGHDT, CDR2 YNNKEL (reference sequence). The CDR3 loop is CASSLAHDTDTQYF. The CDR3 DNA reads as TGTGCCAGCAGCCTAGCGCACGACACAGATACGCAGTATTTT.

This clonotype was seen repeatedly, ten times or more. The chain joins TRBV10-3 to TRBJ1-1, with 7 nucleotides matching TRBD1. Trimming cost V 7 bases and J 5 bases; bases outside gene matches: 7. CDR3 length: 13 amino acids. Germline V CDR1 and CDR2: ENHRY, SYGVKD. The CDR3 nucleotides read TGTGCCATCACCTTCAACAGGGGAACTGAAGCTTTCTTT. This codes for CAITFNRGTEAFF.

This sequence joins TRBV7-9 and TRBJ2-1; D perhaps matches TRBD2 (6 bases). The V end was cut by 3 bases, the J end by 2 bases, with 11 bases between. CDR1 is SEHNR and CDR2 is FQNEAQ in the germline V gene (reference sequence). There are 15 residues in the CDR3. CDR3 in DNA: TGTGCCAGCAGCTTGGGGACTCCCGCCTACAATGAGCAGTTCTTC. Residues: CASSLGTPAYNEQFF.

Comment on this clonotype: At one end, the junction sequence differs from germline, possibly due to a read error. The chain combines TRBV3-1 with TRBJ2-3, with 10 nucleotides matching TRBD2. CDR1 and CDR2 from the germline V gene are LGHDT and YNNKEL (reference sequence). This CDR3 comprises 15 residues. The CDR3 sequence: CVSSQDLAGENTQYF. In DNA form, the CDR3 reads TGTGTCAGCAGCCAAGACCTAGCGGGGGAAAATACGCAGTATTTT.

This clonotype showed up many times. The chain has TRBV10-3 and TRBJ2-5; D gene uncertain. The J call is in doubt because the DNA end fits TRBJ2-7 better. Germline V lookup: CDR1 ENHRY, CDR2 SYGVKD. This CDR3 contains 12 residues. The CDR3 bases are TGTGCCATCAGTGACCCCAACCGCGAGCAGTACTTC. Its protein product is CAISDPNREQYF.

The V call is TRBV5-1, the J call TRBJ2-1, with a possible D match to TRBD2 (6 bases). The CDR3 loop spans 16 amino acids. The germline gives CDR1 SGHRS, CDR2 YFSETQ. The germline V and J ends were trimmed by 1 base and 5 bases, with 16 bases remaining between them. CDR3 amino acids: CASSLNWAEGHNEQFF. The CDR3 bases are TGCGCCAGCAGCTTGAACTGGGCGGAGGGTCACAATGAGCAGTTCTTC.